These 15 T cell receptor beta chains share one sample of origin, sequenced in a study of T cell responses to AZD1222 COVID-19 vaccine. The repertoire was sequenced with immunoSEQ multiplex PCR; TCRdb's copy has only in-frame clones and lacks some. The table lists about 110,000 clones, around 84% of them singletons. Sequencing used peripheral blood, obtained on day 0 of AZD1222 vaccination. These TCRs come from an adult in good health.

This chain joins TRBV7-2 and TRBJ1-1; 8 nucleotides agree with TRBD1. Germline V lookup: CDR1 SGHTA, CDR2 FQGNSA. Losses at the gene ends were 3 bases for V and 4 bases for J; bases not matched to a gene: 1. The length of the CDR3 is 13 residues. The CDR3 bases are TGTGCCAGCAGCTTGACAGGGGTCACTGAAGCTTTCTTT. This gives the protein CASSLTGVTEAFF.

This rearrangement joins TRBV3-1 (or the pseudogene TRBV3-2) to TRBJ2-2; weak D call: TRBD2 (6 bases). CDR1 is LGHDT and CDR2 is YNNKEL in the germline V gene (reference sequence). CDR3 size: 14 residues. Trimming left V 3 bases short and J 5 bases short, with 10 bases between. DNA of the CDR3: TGTGCCAGCAGCCATAACGGAGGGACCGGGGAGCTGTTTTTT. It codes for CASSHNGGTGELFF.

This clone has just a few counts. V usage is TRBV4-2 and J usage is TRBJ2-5, with D possibly TRBD1 on 6 matching bases. V shed 1 base and J shed 5 bases, with 11 bases lying between them. Looked up from germline, CDR1 is LGHNA and CDR2 is YNFKEQ. There are 14 residues in the CDR3. CDR3 in amino acids: CASSQGWGQETQYF. The CDR3 region has the DNA TGTGCCAGCAGCCAAGGCTGGGGGCAGGAGACCCAGTACTTC.

The chain is built from TRBV27 and TRBJ2-7; tentatively, D is TRBD1 or TRBD2 (6 bases each). The length of the CDR3 is 14 residues. Germline V gene data show CDR1 as MNHEY and CDR2 as SMNVEV (reference sequence). The V end lost 4 bases, the J end lost 4 bases, and 14 bases lay between the germline ends. The CDR3 is CASSSGAAGYEQYF. DNA of the CDR3: TGTGCCAGCAGTTCGGGGGCCGCGGGGTACGAGCAGTACTTC.

This chain uses TRBV18 with TRBJ2-3; 12 positions agree with TRBD2. Germline V lookup: CDR1 KGHSH, CDR2 LQKENI. V gave up 3 bases and J gave up 6 bases; unmatched junction bases: 7. CDR3 length: 16 residues. The CDR3 sequence: CASSPRASGGADTQYF. CDR3 nucleotide sequence: TGTGCCAGCTCACCCCGGGCTAGCGGGGGGGCGGATACGCAGTATTTT.

The chain couples TRBV4-1 to TRBJ2-7; TRBD2 matches at 8 bases. The V segment lost 1 base and the J segment 5 bases; nucleotides outside the gene matches: 7. There are 15 residues in the CDR3. CDR1 is MGHRA, CDR2 YSYEKL, per germline. The CDR3 protein is CASSQGGGRWDEQYF. CDR3 sequence (DNA): TGCGCCAGCAGCCAAGGAGGCGGGAGGTGGGACGAGCAGTACTTC.

J is TRBJ2-7 and V is TRBV9; 8 nucleotides agree with TRBD1. The CDR3 spans 15 residues. The V segment lost 4 bases and the J segment 1 base; nucleotides outside the gene matches: 7. Germline values: CDR1 SGDLS, CDR2 YYNGEE. The CDR3 loop is CASSPGQGSSYEQYF. In nucleotides, the CDR3 is TGTGCCAGCAGCCCCGGACAGGGATCGTCCTACGAGCAGTACTTC.

The gene calls are TRBV6-2 or TRBV6-3 and TRBJ2-1, with 9 bases aligning to TRBD2. Trimming took 6 bases from V and 4 from J; bases not matched to a gene: 16. CDR1 is MNHEY, CDR2 SVGEGT, per germline. CDR3 length equals 18 residues. The DNA of the CDR3 is TGTGCCAGCAGCCTTAGAGCCTTAGCGGGGGCCAGATACAATGAGCAGTTCTTC. Translation: CASSLRALAGARYNEQFF.

The chain couples TRBV6-5 to TRBJ1-6, with no clear D. The germline V gene has CDR1 MNHEY and CDR2 SVGAGI. CDR3 size: 16 residues. V was clipped by 0 bases and J by 8 bases, with 14 bases between them. The CDR3 nucleotides are TGTGCCAGCAGTTACTCGTACACCCCAAAGGATTCACCCCTCCACTTT. Encoded protein: CASSYSYTPKDSPLHF.

V gene TRBV11-2 combines with J gene TRBJ1-3, with D hard to call. The V gene's germline CDR1 is SGHAT and CDR2 FQNNGV. The V gene lost 4 bases and the J gene lost 2 bases, with 12 bases spanning the gap. CDR3 length: 15 amino acids. The CDR3 region has the DNA TGTGCCAGCAGCTCCCTGCGGGGAGCTGGAAACACCATATATTTT. Translation: CASSSLRGAGNTIYF.

The genes are TRBV5-1 and TRBJ2-7; 7 nucleotides align to TRBD1. Germline CDR1 is SGHRS and CDR2 is YFSETQ. With V trimmed by 3 bases and J by 5 bases, 5 bases remained unmatched. The CDR3 has 13 residues. The CDR3: CASSSGQSHEQYF. Here the CDR3 DNA reads TGCGCCAGCAGCTCGGGACAGTCCCACGAGCAGTACTTC.

This clone was counted many times. V gene TRBV19 combines with J gene TRBJ1-2; TRBD1 matches at 9 bases. V gave up 5 bases and J gave up 4 bases; unmatched junction bases: 5. This CDR3 is 14 amino acids long. CDR1 LNHDA and CDR2 SQIVND come from the germline V gene (reference sequence). DNA of the CDR3: TGTGCCAGTAGTCCGGGACAGGGAGGCTATGGCTACACCTTC. This translates into CASSPGQGGYGYTF.

The chain joins TRBV28 to TRBJ2-3; tentative D call: TRBD1 (6 bases). There are 15 residues in the CDR3. Trimming took 8 bases from V and 2 from J, leaving 17 bases between them. Germline CDR1 is MDHEN and CDR2 is SYDVKM. Written as DNA, the CDR3 is TGTGCCAGCCCCCCCCCAGGGGCCCCCACAGATACGCAGTATTTT. Translating it yields CASPPPGAPTDTQYF.

Here the CDR3 DNA reads TGTGCCAGCAGCCAGAGAACGGGGCCCGGGGAGCTGTTTTTT. It yields the protein CASSQRTGPGELFF. This chain links TRBV7-2 with TRBJ2-2; either TRBD1 or TRBD2 may fit D (5 bases each). Trimming took off 5 bases at V and 6 bases at J, with 13 bases between the two ends. CDR1 SGHTA and CDR2 FQGNSA come from the germline V gene. This CDR3 has 14 residues.

The chain has TRBV28 and TRBJ2-7, with 13 nucleotides matching TRBD2. The CDR3 is made up of 14 amino acids. Trimming at V came to 6 bases and at J to 6 bases, leaving 5 bases not matched to a gene. Germline V gene sequence: CDR1 MDHEN, CDR2 SYDVKM. CDR3 protein: CASRWTSGRSEQYF. CDR3 bases: TGTGCCAGCAGATGGACTAGCGGGAGATCCGAGCAGTACTTC. The full variable domain, completed using reference TRBV28 and TRBJ2-7, is DVKVTQSSRYLVKRTGEKVFLECVQDMDHENMFWYRQDPGLGLRLIYFSYDVKMKEKGDIPEGYSVSREKKERFSLILESASTNQTSMYLCASRWTSGRSEQYFGPGTRLTVT.